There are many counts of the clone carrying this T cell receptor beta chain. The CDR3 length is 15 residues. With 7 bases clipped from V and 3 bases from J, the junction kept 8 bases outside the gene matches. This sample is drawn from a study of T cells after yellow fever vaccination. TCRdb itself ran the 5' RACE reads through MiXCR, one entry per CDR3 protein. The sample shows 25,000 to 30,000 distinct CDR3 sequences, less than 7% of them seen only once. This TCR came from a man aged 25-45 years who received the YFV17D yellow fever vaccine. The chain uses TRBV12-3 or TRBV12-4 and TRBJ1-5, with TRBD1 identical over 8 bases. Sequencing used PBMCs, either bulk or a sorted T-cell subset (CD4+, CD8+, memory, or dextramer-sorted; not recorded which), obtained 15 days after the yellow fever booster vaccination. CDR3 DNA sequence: TGTGCCAGCACTAGGGCAGGGGGCCTCAATCAGCCCCAGCATTTT. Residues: CASTRAGGLNQPQHF.